The 4 T cell receptor beta chains given below trace back to one sample, sequenced in a study of blood T cell repertoires in COVID-19. Sequencing was performed with immunoSEQ multiplex PCR; in TCRdb, only in-frame clones are kept and a portion is missing. The data show around 61,000 clones, with 75% to 90% seen just once and around two fifths held by the top ten. Sequences were obtained from peripheral blood. The receptors stem from a woman aged 55-69 years with COVID-19, enrolled during active disease.

The chain joins TRBV28 to TRBJ2-7, with 7 bases matching TRBD2. The CDR3 runs 14 residues. Germline V lookup: CDR1 MDHEN, CDR2 SYDVKM. Trimming cost V 5 bases and J 0 bases; bases outside gene matches: 4. CDR3 amino acids: CASSPGGSSYEQYF. The CDR3 DNA sequence: TGTGCCAGCAGTCCCGGGGGGAGCTCCTACGAGCAGTACTTC.

The chain couples TRBV5-1 to TRBJ2-1; 8 bases align to TRBD2. The CDR3 runs to 14 residues. The V gene end was trimmed by 4 bases and the J gene end by 8 bases; junction bases not matched to a gene: 8. Germline CDR1 SGHRS, CDR2 YFSETQ. The CDR3 is CASSGGLAGDEQFF. The CDR3 region has the DNA TGCGCCAGCAGCGGAGGACTAGCCGGCGATGAGCAGTTCTTC.

The chain carries TRBV9 and TRBJ1-1, with unresolved D. Germline V gene sequence: CDR1 SGDLS, CDR2 YYNGEE. This CDR3 spans 14 amino acids. V was cut by 3 bases and J by 3 bases, with 12 bases left in between. The CDR3 region has the DNA TGTGCCAGCAGCGGAAGGATGGGCGACACTGAAGCTTTCTTT. Its protein product is CASSGRMGDTEAFF.

This clone was observed a few times. CDR3 sequence reads: CASSDNRGPNYGYTF. The CDR3 DNA reads TGTGCCAGCAGTGATAACAGGGGACCCAACTATGGCTACACCTTC. The rearrangement uses TRBV6-1 and TRBJ1-2, with TRBD1 matching over 7 bases. V was pared by 3 bases and J by 2 bases, with 6 bases of the junction left unmatched. Germline values: CDR1 MNHNS, CDR2 SASEGT. The CDR3 has 15 residues.